Shown below are 3 T cell receptor beta chains from a single sample sequenced in a study of vaccination and CD4 T cells after COVID-19. An Oncomine TCR Beta short-read assay was used to sequence the DNA from cultured CD4+ T cells. TCRdb recomputed calls from the PCR reads with MiXCR, one row per CDR3 protein. The sample includes more than 20,000 distinct CDR3 sequences, 40% to 45% of them seen just once. The time point: late sampling 161 to 241 days after vaccination in three convalescent patients. As for treatment: approximately nine-day PBMC culture with coronavirus spike peptide pools or control peptides (ViraFEST assay). The antigens these receptors bind are not known. The specimen was CD4+ T cells from blood, cultured in vitro, collected about 7 months after SARS-CoV-2 vaccination. The receptors derive from a human donor who had recovered from COVID-19.

The CDR3, as DNA: TGTGCCAGCAGGGGGTGGGGGGCTATGGACTATGGCTACACCTTC. This sequence encodes CASRGWGAMDYGYTF. The V and J genes are TRBV28 and TRBJ1-2; a possible D gene is TRBD1 (6 bases). V lost 6 bases to trimming and J lost 3 bases, with 17 bases between them. The length of the CDR3 is 15 residues. CDR1 MDHEN and CDR2 SYDVKM come from the germline V gene.

The chain has TRBV7-2 and TRBJ2-7; 7 nucleotides match TRBD2. The length of the CDR3 is 13 residues. Germline CDR1 is SGHTA and CDR2 is FQGNSA. V was pared by 2 bases and J by 2 bases, with 0 bases of the junction left unmatched. This CDR3 is CASSLTSAYEQYF. The CDR3 nucleotides read TGTGCCAGCAGCTTAACTAGCGCCTACGAGCAGTACTTC.

This CDR3 is CASSLGSQGGGLTDTQYF. CDR3 nucleotide sequence: TGTGCCAGCAGCTTGGGATCACAGGGAGGGGGGTTGACAGATACGCAGTATTTT. The V gene is TRBV5-4, the J gene TRBJ2-3; possibly TRBD2 for D (7 bases). The V end was cut by 0 bases, the J end by 3 bases, with 20 bases between. CDR1 is SGHNT, CDR2 YYREEE, per germline (reference sequence). The CDR3 covers 18 residues.